Following are 27 T cell receptor beta chains from one sample sequenced in a study of identical twins. MiXCR, run by TCRdb on the 5' RACE reads, gives a single entry per CDR3 protein. In the table there are 650,000 to 750,000 distinct CDR3 sequences, 21% of which are singletons. These data were likewise used in another study, on T cells expressing NK-cell markers.

Material: PBMCs. The receptors were gathered from a young woman in good health.

V and J are TRBV20-1 and TRBJ1-2, with a weak D call TRBD1 (5 bases). The V gene's germline CDR1 is DFQATT and CDR2 SNEGSKA (reference sequence). V lost 6 bases to trimming and J lost 6 bases, with 17 bases between them. The CDR3 length is 13 residues. The CDR3 DNA reads TGCAGTGCCATTCCCGGGGGGGGGAATGGCTACACCTTC. This translates into CSAIPGGGNGYTF.

V and J are TRBV5-4 and TRBJ2-1; possible D gene TRBD2, 5 bases. With 0 bases removed from V and 7 bases from J, the gap between germline ends came to 14 bases. The CDR3 loop spans 15 amino acids. Germline CDR1 is SGHNT and CDR2 is YYREEE (reference sequence). The CDR3 region has the DNA TGTGCCAGCAGCTTGGCAGCGAGTTCGGGAAATGAGCAGTTCTTC. It encodes CASSLAASSGNEQFF.

This clonotype was counted once. The rearrangement uses TRBV30 and TRBJ2-7, with no clear D. V shed 4 bases and J shed 6 bases, with 19 bases lying between them. The CDR3 loop spans 14 amino acids. Germline CDR1 GTSNPN, CDR2 SVGIG (reference sequence). CDR3 in DNA: TGTGCCTGGAATTTTGGGATAGCAGCCCTCGAGCAGTACTTC. Its protein is CAWNFGIAALEQYF.

In its sample, this clonotype was seen a few times. The rearrangement links TRBV20-1 to TRBJ1-6, with a possible D match to TRBD1 (6 bases). The CDR3 totals 13 residues. The germline CDR1 and CDR2 sequences are DFQATT and SNEGSKA (reference sequence). V lost 0 bases to trimming and J lost 9 bases, with 9 bases between them. The CDR3 loop reads CSAREQGFSPLHF. CDR3 DNA sequence: TGCAGTGCTAGAGAACAGGGTTTTTCACCCCTCCACTTT.

This clonotype came up many times. The chain joins TRBV9 to TRBJ2-3, with D perhaps TRBD1 or TRBD2 (5 bases each). The V gene lost 0 bases and the J gene lost 5 bases, with 7 bases spanning the gap. The CDR3 runs to 13 residues. Germline values: CDR1 SGDLS, CDR2 YYNGEE. CDR3 sequence (DNA): TGTGCCAGCAGCGTAGCTGGGGGAGATACGCAGTATTTT. Translation gives CASSVAGGDTQYF.

The chain's CDR3 is CSASRTSGTQEQFF. The CDR3 DNA follows: TGCAGTGCTAGTAGGACTAGCGGGACACAAGAGCAGTTCTTC. The rearrangement uses TRBV20-1 and TRBJ2-1; 12 positions match TRBD2. The J segment lost 10 bases and the V segment lost 3 bases, leaving 7 bases of the junction unmatched. The V gene's germline CDR1 is DFQATT and CDR2 SNEGSKA (reference sequence). There are 14 residues in the CDR3.

This clonotype has at least ten counts. The chain couples TRBV29-1 to TRBJ2-1; a weak D match, TRBD2 (5 bases). The CDR3 is 13 amino acids. Looked up from germline, CDR1 is SQVTM and CDR2 is ANQGSEA. The V end lost 8 bases, the J end lost 8 bases, and 19 bases lay between the germline ends. The CDR3 region has the DNA TGCAGCTTTAGAGGCGTCACGAGGGATGAGCAGTTCTTC. Translating gives CSFRGVTRDEQFF.

This clonotype has only a few counts. This chain connects TRBV20-1 to TRBJ2-2; 14 bases are shared with TRBD2. CDR3 length: 19 residues. The V segment lost 1 base and the J segment 4 bases; nucleotides outside the gene matches: 11. Germline V gene data show CDR1 as DFQATT and CDR2 as SNEGSKA (reference sequence). The CDR3 bases are TGCAGTGCTAGAGGGGCGTTGGGACTAGCGGGAGTAGGCACCGGGGAGCTGTTTTTT. It codes for CSARGALGLAGVGTGELFF.

This clonotype was seen repeatedly, ten times or more. The CDR3 DNA sequence: TGTGCCAGCAGCCCCCCGGGACTAGCGGGAGTCCATGAGCAGTTCTTC. Its protein is CASSPPGLAGVHEQFF. The chain is built from TRBV7-2 and TRBJ2-1, with 14 bases that match TRBD2. Germline V gives CDR1 SGHTA, CDR2 FQGNSA. The trim removed 5 bases at V and 8 bases at J, leaving 8 bases unmatched. The CDR3 is 16 amino acids.

The J gene is TRBJ2-1, the V gene TRBV4-3; no definite D call. The CDR3 is 14 amino acids. Germline loops: CDR1 LGHNA, CDR2 YSLEER. V was pared by 4 bases and J by 9 bases, with 16 bases between. CDR3 protein: CASSLSRRLSEQFF. Written as DNA, the CDR3 is TGCGCCAGCAGCCTAAGTCGCAGGTTGAGTGAGCAGTTCTTC.

This chain links TRBV27 with TRBJ1-6; D uncertain. V lost 5 bases and J 4 bases, leaving 12 bases between the germline ends. Germline V lookup: CDR1 MNHEY, CDR2 SMNVEV (reference sequence). The CDR3 contains 15 residues. The chain's CDR3 is CASSPGPVYNSPLHF. CDR3 in DNA: TGTGCCAGCAGTCCCGGGCCAGTTTATAATTCACCCCTCCACTTT.

This clonotype came up a few times. This chain uses TRBV20-1 with TRBJ2-3, with D perhaps given as TRBD1 or TRBD2 (5 bases each). The CDR3 spans 13 residues. CDR1 is DFQATT and CDR2 is SNEGSKA in the germline V gene (reference sequence). V gave up 7 bases and J gave up 6 bases, with 17 bases separating them. In DNA, the CDR3 is TGCAGTGTCGGGACCGGGGCTGGCGATACGCAGTATTTT. It yields the protein CSVGTGAGDTQYF.

The rearrangement uses TRBV7-9 and TRBJ2-2; D is unresolved. CDR1 SEHNR and CDR2 FQNEAQ come from the germline V gene (reference sequence). Deletions cut 5 bases from V and 7 bases from J, with 11 bases between. CDR3 length: 13 residues. In DNA, the CDR3 is TGTGCCAGCAGCCGAAGTAGGAACGGGGAGCTGTTTTTT. Protein: CASSRSRNGELFF.

The gene calls are TRBV7-3 and TRBJ2-2; D remains ambiguous. V shed 5 bases and J shed 1 base, with 8 bases lying between them. Germline V gene data show CDR1 as SGHTA and CDR2 as FQGTGA. CDR3 size: 14 residues. Written as DNA, the CDR3 is TGTGCCAGCAGCCCCGCGATGAACACCGGGGAGCTGTTTTTT. Protein product: CASSPAMNTGELFF.

The chain joins TRBV2 to TRBJ1-1, with D uncertain. Per the germline V gene, CDR1 is SNHLY and CDR2 is FYNNEI. V was cut by 7 bases and J by 7 bases, with 7 bases left in between. CDR3 size: 10 residues. The CDR3 coding sequence is TGTGCCAGCATTTTGCTTGAAGCTTTCTTT. Translating it yields CASILLEAFF. The full variable domain, in which reference TRBV2 and TRBJ1-1 provide the parts outside the CDR3, is EPEVTQTPSHQVTQMGQEVILRCVPISNHLYFYWYRQILGQKVEFLVSFYNNEISEKSEIFDDQFSVERPDGSNFTLKIRSTKLEDSAMYFCASILLEAFFGQGTRLTVV.

Many counts were recorded for this clonotype. The rearrangement uses TRBV12-3 or TRBV12-4 and TRBJ2-3; D is undetermined. This CDR3 is built from 10 residues. V was shortened by 8 bases and J by 7 bases, with 7 bases between the two germline ends. Written as DNA, the CDR3 is TGTGCCAGCGGCCAGAATACGCAGTATTTT. Amino acids: CASGQNTQYF.

This clonotype was picked up a small number of times. This sequence joins TRBV18 and TRBJ2-3, with 10 bases matching TRBD1. Germline trimming cut 5 bases from V and 4 bases from J; bases unmatched to any gene: 9. The CDR3 has 16 residues. Germline values: CDR1 KGHSH, CDR2 LQKENI. In DNA, the CDR3 is TGTGCCAGCTCATCCGGGACAGGGGTCCTCCCAGATACGCAGTATTTT. This translates into CASSSGTGVLPDTQYF.

V gene TRBV29-1 combines with J gene TRBJ1-1; D ambiguous. Germline V gene data show CDR1 as SQVTM and CDR2 as ANQGSEA. There are 10 residues in the CDR3. Deletions cut 3 bases from V and 1 base from J, with 0 bases between. The CDR3: CSVENTEAFF. For the CDR3, the DNA is TGCAGCGTTGAGAACACTGAAGCTTTCTTT.

In this sample, this clonotype turned up a few times. The chain carries TRBV7-9 and TRBJ2-7, with D perhaps matching TRBD1 (6 bases). Germline V CDR1 and CDR2: SEHNR, FQNEAQ (reference sequence). There are 15 residues in the CDR3. Deletions cut 5 bases from V and 5 bases from J, with 19 bases between. The CDR3 is CASSVRLGTNDEQYF. The CDR3 DNA reads TGTGCCAGCAGCGTACGCCTCGGGACAAACGACGAGCAGTACTTC.

The V and J genes are TRBV6-2 or TRBV6-3 and TRBJ2-3, with D possibly matching TRBD2 (6 bases). The germline V and J ends were trimmed by 3 bases and 6 bases, with 13 bases remaining between them. CDR3 size: 14 residues. CDR1 is MNHEY, CDR2 SVGEGT, per germline. This CDR3 is CASSYPREMDTQYF. In nucleotides, the CDR3 is TGTGCCAGCAGTTATCCCCGGGAGATGGATACGCAGTATTTT.

The chain combines TRBV19 with TRBJ1-1, with 7 bases lining up with TRBD1. Per the germline V gene, CDR1 is LNHDA and CDR2 is SQIVND (reference sequence). CDR3 size: 16 residues. With V trimmed by 5 bases and J by 1 base, 10 bases remained unmatched. In DNA form, the CDR3 reads TGTGCCAGTAGTTCAAACTACAGGGGAAGGAACACTGAAGCTTTCTTT. This sequence encodes CASSSNYRGRNTEAFF.

Only a few counts were recorded for this clonotype. The chain employs TRBV29-1 and TRBJ2-7, with TRBD2 as a possible D gene (6 bases). V lost 6 bases and J 6 bases, leaving 18 bases between the germline ends. CDR3 size: 13 residues. Per the germline V gene, CDR1 is SQVTM and CDR2 is ANQGSEA. CDR3: CSVEGSGLGEQYF. The CDR3 DNA reads as TGCAGCGTGGAGGGGTCCGGCTTGGGCGAGCAGTACTTC.

This clonotype was seen a few times. This chain joins TRBV5-6 and TRBJ2-7; the D gene is possibly TRBD2 (5 bases). In germline, CDR1 is SGHDT, CDR2 YYEEEE. The CDR3 has 14 amino acids. Trimming cost V 5 bases and J 4 bases, with 16 bases left between them. CDR3 sequence: CASRDFGNSYEQYF. CDR3 DNA sequence: TGTGCCAGCAGAGACTTCGGGAATTCTTACGAGCAGTACTTC.

This clonotype was seen at least ten times. Here the CDR3 reads CASSPGLASRDEQFF. For the CDR3, the DNA is TGTGCCAGCAGCCCGGGACTAGCCTCCCGGGATGAGCAGTTCTTC. V usage is TRBV6-1 and J usage is TRBJ2-1; 9 bases are a match to TRBD2. Germline V gene data show CDR1 as MNHNS and CDR2 as SASEGT. V shed 6 bases, J shed 8 bases, and the junction held 11 bases outside the gene matches. This CDR3 has 15 residues.

This clonotype was observed a few times. This chain joins TRBV4-2 and TRBJ2-1; D is unresolved. V was trimmed by 3 bases and J by 0 bases, leaving 12 bases between them. The germline CDR1 and CDR2 sequences are LGHNA and YNFKEQ. This CDR3 spans 16 amino acids. CDR3 sequence: CASSQGPSGSYNEQFF. The DNA for the CDR3 is TGTGCCAGCAGCCAGGGCCCCTCGGGCTCCTACAATGAGCAGTTCTTC.

This clonotype occurred many times. The junction does not match germline at one end; this may be a read error. This chain connects TRBV12-3 or TRBV12-4 to TRBJ1-2; the D gene is possibly TRBD1 (5 bases). This CDR3 spans 14 amino acids. The CDR3 protein is CASSFGGANYGYTF. The DNA of the CDR3 is TGCGCCAGCAGCTTCGGGGGTGCAAACTATGGCTACACCTTC.

The gene calls are TRBV6-2 or TRBV6-3 and TRBJ2-5, with D hard to call. The CDR3 runs 12 residues. Trimming shortened V by 7 bases and J by 5 bases, and 11 bases separated the two germline ends. CDR1 and CDR2 from the germline V gene are MNHEY and SVGEGT. In DNA form, the CDR3 reads TGTGCCAGCACTCCACGTGCGGAGACCCAGTACTTC. It is translated as CASTPRAETQYF.